The 9 T cell receptor beta chains in this list originate from one sample, sequenced in a study of blood T cells in healthy people across ages. The authors ran a second PCR of about 7 to 11 cycles using a sample-barcoded 5' primer and a J-beta primer mix. TCRdb reprocessed the 5' RACE reads via MiXCR and lists one record per CDR3 protein. The sample carries approximately 780,000 distinct CDR3 sequences, around a quarter recorded once. In addition, the sample was reused for a study of T cells of mothers and their children.

Sequenced input: blood. Receptor source: a boy aged 10-17 years in good health.

The chain has TRBV6-1 and TRBJ2-1; 7 bases are shared with TRBD1. V trimming: 5 bases; J trimming: 1 base; junction bases outside the gene matches: 14. The CDR3 is 18 residues long. Germline CDR1 and CDR2: MNHNS and SASEGT. The CDR3 nucleotides read TGTGCCAGCAGTCTGGGCCAACACAGGGGCTATTCCTACAATGAGCAGTTCTTC. Translated, it gives CASSLGQHRGYSYNEQFF.

In its sample, this clonotype was seen many times. The chain couples TRBV7-6 to TRBJ2-3; TRBD2 agrees at 7 bases. V lost 1 base to trimming and J lost 0 bases; unmatched junction nucleotides: 4. The CDR3 totals 16 residues. Germline V gene lookup returns CDR1 SGHVS and CDR2 FNYEAQ. The CDR3 reads CASSLVASGSTDTQYF. Here the CDR3 DNA reads TGTGCCAGCAGCTTAGTGGCTAGCGGAAGCACAGATACGCAGTATTTT.

This clonotype was seen more than once but under ten times. The chain has TRBV7-9 and TRBJ2-5, with D unresolved. The DNA end is more similar to TRBJ2-7, so the J call may be wrong. The CDR3 loop spans 13 amino acids. Germline loops: CDR1 SEHNR, CDR2 FQNEAQ (reference sequence). Here the CDR3 reads CASSPRGGVEQYF. Here the CDR3 DNA reads TGTGCCAGCAGCCCCCGAGGTGGGGTCGAGCAGTACTTC.

The V call is TRBV9, the J call TRBJ2-7; TRBD2 agrees at 13 bases. J gave up 1 base and V 0 bases, and 4 bases lay outside the gene matches. The germline gives CDR1 SGDLS, CDR2 YYNGEE. CDR3 length equals 17 residues. For the CDR3, the DNA is TGTGCCAGCAGCGTAGGGTGGACTAGCGGGGGTTCCTACGAGCAGTACTTC. Residues: CASSVGWTSGGSYEQYF.

This clonotype has only a few counts. The chain employs TRBV6-1 and TRBJ1-2; TRBD1 agrees at 8 bases. The CDR3 spans 16 residues. V gave up 0 bases and J gave up 3 bases; unmatched junction bases: 6. The germline V gene encodes CDR1 MNHNS and CDR2 SASEGT. The DNA of the CDR3 is TGTGCCAGCAGTGAAGCTAGGACAGGGATTCACTATGGCTACACCTTC. Translating gives CASSEARTGIHYGYTF.

This clonotype has more than one count but fewer than ten. V gene TRBV5-1 combines with J gene TRBJ2-5, with 8 bases aligning to TRBD2. Near its end, the DNA agrees better with TRBJ2-1, so the J call may be wrong. The CDR3 extends over 14 amino acids. Looked up from germline, CDR1 is SGHRS and CDR2 is YFSETQ. Here the CDR3 DNA reads TGCGCCAGCAGGGCGGGGGGTCTCTCCAATGAGCAGTTCTTC. This codes for CASRAGGLSNEQFF.

This chain connects TRBV4-1 to TRBJ2-5, with D unclear. The V gene's germline CDR1 is MGHRA and CDR2 YSYEKL. The CDR3 covers 17 residues. V was trimmed by 0 bases and J by 2 bases, leaving 16 bases between them. The CDR3 coding sequence is TGCGCCAGCAGCCAAGAGGAGATTCCCACATATCAAGAGACCCAGTACTTC. Translation: CASSQEEIPTYQETQYF.

This clonotype was recorded a few times. This chain uses TRBV7-9 with TRBJ1-4, with D possibly being TRBD1 (5 bases). V was pared by 2 bases and J by 2 bases, with 21 bases between. CDR3 length: 19 amino acids. CDR1 is SEHNR, CDR2 FQNEAQ, per germline (reference sequence). The DNA of the CDR3 is TGTGCCAGCAGCTTAATCGCCGGCGCAGGGAGGAGGACTAATGAAAAACTGTTTTTT. Translated, it gives CASSLIAGAGRRTNEKLFF.

The rearrangement links TRBV11-2 to TRBJ2-7; the match to TRBD2 covers 9 bases. The J call may be faulty, since TRBJ2-5 better matches the DNA end. CDR1 and CDR2 from the germline V gene are SGHAT and FQNNGV. The CDR3 sequence is 15 residues long. The CDR3, as DNA: TGTGCCAGCAGCTTAGGGGCGGGGGGGGAGGAGACCCAGTACTTC. Translating it yields CASSLGAGGEETQYF.